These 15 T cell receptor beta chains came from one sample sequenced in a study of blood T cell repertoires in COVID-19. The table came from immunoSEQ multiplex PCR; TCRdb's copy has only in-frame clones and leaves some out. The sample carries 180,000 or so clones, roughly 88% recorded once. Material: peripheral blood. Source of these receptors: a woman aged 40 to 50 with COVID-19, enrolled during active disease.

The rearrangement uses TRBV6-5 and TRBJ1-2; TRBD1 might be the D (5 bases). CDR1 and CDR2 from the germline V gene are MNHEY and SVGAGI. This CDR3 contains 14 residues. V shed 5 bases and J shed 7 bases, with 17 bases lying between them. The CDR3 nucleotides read TGTGCCAGCAGTCAAACCGGGACTGGGGGTGGCTACACCTTC. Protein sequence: CASSQTGTGGGYTF.

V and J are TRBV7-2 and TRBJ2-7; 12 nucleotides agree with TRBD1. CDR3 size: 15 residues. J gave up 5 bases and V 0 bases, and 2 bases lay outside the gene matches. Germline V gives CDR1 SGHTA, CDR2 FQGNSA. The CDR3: CASSLAGQGANEQYF. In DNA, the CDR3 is TGTGCCAGCAGCTTAGCGGGACAGGGGGCGAACGAGCAGTACTTC. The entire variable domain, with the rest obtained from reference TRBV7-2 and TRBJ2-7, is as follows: GAGVSQSPSNKVTEKGKDVELRCDPISGHTALYWYRQSLGQGLEFLIYFQGNSAPDKSGLPSDRFSAERTGGSVSTLTIQRTQQEDSAVYLCASSLAGQGANEQYFGPGTRLTVT.

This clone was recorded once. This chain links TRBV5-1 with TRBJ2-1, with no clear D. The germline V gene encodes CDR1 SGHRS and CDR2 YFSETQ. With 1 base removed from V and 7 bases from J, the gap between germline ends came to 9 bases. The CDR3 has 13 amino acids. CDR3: CASSLTQFNEQFF. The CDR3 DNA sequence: TGCGCCAGCAGCTTGACGCAGTTTAATGAGCAGTTCTTC.

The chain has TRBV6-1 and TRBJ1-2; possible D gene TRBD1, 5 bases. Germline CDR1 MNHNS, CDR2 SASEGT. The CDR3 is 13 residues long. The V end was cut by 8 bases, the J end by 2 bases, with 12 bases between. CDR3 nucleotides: TGTGCCAGCGGCTCCGGGGGAAACTATGGCTACACCTTC. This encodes CASGSGGNYGYTF.

For the CDR3, the DNA is TGTGCCAGCAGCCCCGACGGGGGGAACACCGGGGAGCTGTTTTTT. This encodes CASSPDGGNTGELFF. This chain links TRBV5-6 with TRBJ2-2; a weak D match, TRBD2 (6 bases). CDR1 and CDR2 from the germline V gene are SGHDT and YYEEEE. This CDR3 is 15 amino acids long. The germline V and J ends were trimmed by 4 bases and 1 base, with 11 bases remaining between them.

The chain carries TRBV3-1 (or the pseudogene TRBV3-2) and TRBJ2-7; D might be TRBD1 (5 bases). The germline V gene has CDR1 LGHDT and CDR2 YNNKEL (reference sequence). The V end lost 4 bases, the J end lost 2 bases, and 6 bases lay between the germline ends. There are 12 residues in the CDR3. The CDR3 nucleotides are TGTGCCAGCAGCCCAGGGCCCTACGAGCAGTACTTC. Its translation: CASSPGPYEQYF.

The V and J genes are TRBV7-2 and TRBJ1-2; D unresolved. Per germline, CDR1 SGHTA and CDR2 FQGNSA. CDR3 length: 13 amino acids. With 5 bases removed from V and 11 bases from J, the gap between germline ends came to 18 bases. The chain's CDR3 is CASSLDRVFLYTF. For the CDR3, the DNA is TGTGCCAGCAGCCTAGACCGGGTCTTTCTTTACACCTTC.

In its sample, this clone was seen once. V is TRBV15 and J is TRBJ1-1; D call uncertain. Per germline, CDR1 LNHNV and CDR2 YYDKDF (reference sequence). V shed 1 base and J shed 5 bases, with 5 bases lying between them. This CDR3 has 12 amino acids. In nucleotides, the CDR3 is TGTGCCACCAGCAGAGTGAGGACTGAAGCTTTCTTT. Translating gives CATSRVRTEAFF.

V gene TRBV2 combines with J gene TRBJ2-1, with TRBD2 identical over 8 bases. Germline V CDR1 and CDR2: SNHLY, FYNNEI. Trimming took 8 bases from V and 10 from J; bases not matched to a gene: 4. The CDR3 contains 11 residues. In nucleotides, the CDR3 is TGTGCCAGCCGGGCGGGAGGAGAGCAGTTCTTC. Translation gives CASRAGGEQFF. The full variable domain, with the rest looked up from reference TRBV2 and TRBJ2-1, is EPEVTQTPSHQVTQMGQEVILRCVPISNHLYFYWYRQILGQKVEFLVSFYNNEISEKSEIFDDQFSVERPDGSNFTLKIRSTKLEDSAMYFCASRAGGEQFFGPGTRLTVL.

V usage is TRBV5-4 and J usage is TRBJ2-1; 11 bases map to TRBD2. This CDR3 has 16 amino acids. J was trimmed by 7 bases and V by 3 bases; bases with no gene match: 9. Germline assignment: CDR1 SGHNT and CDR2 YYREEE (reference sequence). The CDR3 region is CASSSTLAGGGNEQFF. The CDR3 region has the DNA TGTGCCAGCAGCTCGACCCTAGCGGGGGGAGGGAATGAGCAGTTCTTC. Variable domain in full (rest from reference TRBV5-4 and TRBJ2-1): ETGVTQSPTHLIKTRGQQVTLRCSSQSGHNTVSWYQQALGQGPQFIFQYYREEENGRGNFPPRFSGLQFPNYSSELNVNALELDDSALYLCASSSTLAGGGNEQFFGPGTRLTVL.

This CDR3 is CASSFTSGSPGNEQYF. CDR3 coding DNA: TGTGCCAGCAGTTTTACTAGCGGGAGCCCGGGAAACGAGCAGTACTTC. The rearrangement joins TRBV3-1 (or the pseudogene TRBV3-2) to TRBJ2-7; 11 nucleotides match TRBD2. CDR1 is LGHDT, CDR2 YNNKEL, per germline (reference sequence). V gave up 6 bases and J gave up 5 bases; unmatched junction bases: 12. CDR3 size: 16 residues.

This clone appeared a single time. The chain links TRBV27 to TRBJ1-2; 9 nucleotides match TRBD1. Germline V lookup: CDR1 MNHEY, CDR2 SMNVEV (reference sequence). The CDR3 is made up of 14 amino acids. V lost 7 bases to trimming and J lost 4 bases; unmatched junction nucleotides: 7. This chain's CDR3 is CASNPGQGIYGYTF. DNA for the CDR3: TGTGCCAGCAACCCGGGACAGGGCATCTATGGCTACACCTTC.

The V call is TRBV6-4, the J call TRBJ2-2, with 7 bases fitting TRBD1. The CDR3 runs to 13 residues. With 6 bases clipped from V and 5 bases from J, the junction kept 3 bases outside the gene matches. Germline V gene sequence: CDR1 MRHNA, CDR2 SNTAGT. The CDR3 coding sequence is TGTGCCAGCAGGATGACAGGGACCGGGGAGCTGTTTTTT. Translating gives CASRMTGTGELFF.

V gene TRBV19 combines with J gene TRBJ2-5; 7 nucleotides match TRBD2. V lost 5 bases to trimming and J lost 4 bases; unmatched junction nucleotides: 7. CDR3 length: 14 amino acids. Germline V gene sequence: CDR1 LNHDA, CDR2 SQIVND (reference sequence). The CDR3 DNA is TGTGCCAGTAGTGTCGGTAGCGGGCGAGAGACCCAGTACTTC. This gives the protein CASSVGSGRETQYF. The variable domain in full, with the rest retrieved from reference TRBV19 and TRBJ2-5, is DGGITQSPKYLFRKEGQNVTLSCEQNLNHDAMYWYRQDPGQGLRLIYYSQIVNDFQKGDIAEGYSVSREKKESFPLTVTSAQKNPTAFYLCASSVGSGRETQYFGPGTRLLVL.

CDR3 region: CASSWYPLRQGPQDEQYF. CDR3 in DNA: TGTGCCAGCAGTTGGTATCCCCTCCGACAGGGGCCACAGGACGAGCAGTACTTC. The chain couples TRBV27 to TRBJ2-7, with 8 positions matching TRBD1. From germline, CDR1 is MNHEY and CDR2 SMNVEV (reference sequence). V gave up 4 bases and J gave up 5 bases; unmatched junction bases: 19. There are 18 residues in the CDR3.